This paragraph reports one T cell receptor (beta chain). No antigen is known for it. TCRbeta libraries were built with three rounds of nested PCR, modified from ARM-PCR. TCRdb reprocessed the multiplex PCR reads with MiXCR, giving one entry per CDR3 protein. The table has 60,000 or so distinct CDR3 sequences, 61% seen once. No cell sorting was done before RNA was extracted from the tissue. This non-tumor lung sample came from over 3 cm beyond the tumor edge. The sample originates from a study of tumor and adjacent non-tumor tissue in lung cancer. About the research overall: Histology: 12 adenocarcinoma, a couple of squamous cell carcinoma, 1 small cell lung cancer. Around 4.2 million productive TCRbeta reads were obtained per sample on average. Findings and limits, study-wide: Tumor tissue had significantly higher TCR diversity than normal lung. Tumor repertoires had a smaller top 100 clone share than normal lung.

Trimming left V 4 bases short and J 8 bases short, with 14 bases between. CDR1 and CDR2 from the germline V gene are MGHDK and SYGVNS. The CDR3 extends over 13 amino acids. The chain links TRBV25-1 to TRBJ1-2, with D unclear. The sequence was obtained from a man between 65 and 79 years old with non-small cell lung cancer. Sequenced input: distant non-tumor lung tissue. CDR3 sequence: CASSAGNRDGYTF. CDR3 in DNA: TGTGCCAGCAGTGCGGGGAATCGAGACGGCTACACCTTC.